These T cell receptor beta chains were read from a single sample in a study of shared clonotypes between healthy human individuals. Using immunoSEQ multiplex PCR, the repertoire was profiled, and TCRdb retains in-frame clones only, with some absent. The data show about 2.3 million clones, 93% seen once. Material for sequencing was naive CD4+ T cells from PBMCs. Receptor source: a man between 18 and 29 years old in good health. Some clones in this sample may be carry-over from other donors' samples. Both conserved end residues are part of each CDR3. Fields, in order: clone size, J gene, D gene, V gene, CDR3 DNA, CDR3 protein. D genes are given only for firm matches. Rows give clone size only sometimes, using once, few, many, or a class for an expanded clone.

- | TRBJ2-5 | TRBD1 | TRBV9 | TGTGCCAGCAGCGGGACAGGCGCTGAGACCCAGTACTTC | CASSGTGAETQYF
once | TRBJ2-1 | TRBD2 | TRBV5-4 | TGTGCCAGCAGCCCGTCTAGCGGGAACGAACCTTACAATGAGCAGTTCTTC | CASSPSSGNEPYNEQFF
- | TRBJ2-3 | - | TRBV6-1 | TGTGCCAGCAGGTCGCTAACGAATTTCGGAGATACGCAGTATTTT | CASRSLTNFGDTQYF
few | TRBJ2-2 | - | TRBV9 | TGTGCCAGCAGCGTAGAGTCAGGCTGGACCGGGGAGCTGTTTTTT | CASSVESGWTGELFF
- | TRBJ2-6 | - | TRBV5-1 | TGCGCCAGCAGCTTGATAAGTGGGGCCAACGTCCTGACTTTC | CASSLISGANVLTF
- | TRBJ1-5 | TRBD1 | TRBV11-2 | TGTGCCAGCAGCGCAGGGACAGGCAATCAGCCCCAGCATTTT | CASSAGTGNQPQHF
- | TRBJ2-3 | - | TRBV19 | TGTGCCAGTAGTATCACAGGGAAGGTCAGCACAGATACGCAGTATTTT | CASSITGKVSTDTQYF
once | TRBJ1-1 | - | TRBV7-9 | TGTGCCAGCAGCCGTAGAGGGAACACTGAAGCTTTCTTT | CASSRRGNTEAFF
- | TRBJ1-2 | - | TRBV7-9 | TGTGCCAGCATGGGTGGTTGGGTTTCCCCAACTGGCTACACCTTC | CASMGGWVSPTGYTF
- | TRBJ1-2 | - | TRBV28 | TGTGCCAGCAGTTTGCGGGCGGCCTTTACGTATGGCTACACCTTC | CASSLRAAFTYGYTF
- | TRBJ2-1 | - | TRBV7-3 | TGTGCCAGCAGCTTACGTGGGACGGATAAACAGTTCTTC | CASSLRGTDKQFF